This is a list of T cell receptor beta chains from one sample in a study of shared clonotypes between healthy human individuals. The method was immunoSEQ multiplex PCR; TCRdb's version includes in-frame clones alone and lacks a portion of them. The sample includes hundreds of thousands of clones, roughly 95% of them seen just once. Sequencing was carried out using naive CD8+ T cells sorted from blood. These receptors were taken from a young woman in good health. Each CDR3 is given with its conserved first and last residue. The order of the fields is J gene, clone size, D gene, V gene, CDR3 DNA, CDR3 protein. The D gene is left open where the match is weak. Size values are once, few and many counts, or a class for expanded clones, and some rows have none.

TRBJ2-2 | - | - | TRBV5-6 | TGTGCCAGCAGCCCGGGGTTAAACACCGGGGAGCTGTTTTTT | CASSPGLNTGELFF
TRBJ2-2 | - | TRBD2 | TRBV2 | TGTGCCAGCAGTGAATTCGGGCTAGCGGGACTCACCGGGGAGCTGTTTTTT | CASSEFGLAGLTGELFF
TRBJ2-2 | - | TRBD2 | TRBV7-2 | TGTGCCAGCAGCCGCTTAGCGGGAGTAGTTTTGGGCGGGGAGCTGTTTTTT | CASSRLAGVVLGGELFF
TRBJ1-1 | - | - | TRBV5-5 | TGTGCCAGCAGCGACACAGGGTCGGAAGCTTTCTTT | CASSDTGSEAFF
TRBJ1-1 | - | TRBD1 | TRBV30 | TGTGCCTGCCTGGGACAGAGGGGTACTGAAGCTTTCTTT | CACLGQRGTEAFF
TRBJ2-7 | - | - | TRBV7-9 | TGTGCCAGCAGCTTAGCAGGGGGTGCCTACGAGCAGTACTTC | CASSLAGGAYEQYF
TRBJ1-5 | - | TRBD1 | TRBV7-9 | TGTGCCAGCAGCTCCGGGACAGGGGGCCATCAGCCCCAGCATTTT | CASSSGTGGHQPQHF
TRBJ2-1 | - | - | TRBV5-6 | TGTGCCAGCAGCTGGCCGGGCTTCGGGTACAATGAGCAGTTCTTC | CASSWPGFGYNEQFF
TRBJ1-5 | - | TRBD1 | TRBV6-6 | TGTGCCAGCAGTTACGCGGACAGGGGGAATCAGCCCCAGCATTTT | CASSYADRGNQPQHF
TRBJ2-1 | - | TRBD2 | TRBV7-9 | TGTGCCAGCAGCTTAGGGCTAGCGGGGTACAATGAGCAGTTCTTC | CASSLGLAGYNEQFF
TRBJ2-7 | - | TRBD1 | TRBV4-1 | TGCGCCAGCAGCTCCCAGACAGGGGTGGGCTACGAGCAGTACTTC | CASSSQTGVGYEQYF
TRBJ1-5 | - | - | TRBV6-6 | TGTGCCAGCAGTTTGGAGGTTTATAGCAATCAGCCCCAGCATTTT | CASSLEVYSNQPQHF
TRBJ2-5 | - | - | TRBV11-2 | TGTGCCAGCACCCTCCAGGGGCTAGAGACCCAGTACTTC | CASTLQGLETQYF
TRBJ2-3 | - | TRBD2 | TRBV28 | TGTGCCAGCAATCCGTCCGCGGGAGGGCCCACAGATACGCAGTATTTT | CASNPSAGGPTDTQYF
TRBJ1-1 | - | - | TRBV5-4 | TGTGCCAGCAGCTTAGTAGGGGACGGGTGGGACACTGAAGCTTTCTTT | CASSLVGDGWDTEAFF
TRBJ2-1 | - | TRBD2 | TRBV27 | TGTGCCAGCAGTTTAGGAGCGGGGTATTCTCGGGATGAGCAGTTCTTC | CASSLGAGYSRDEQFF
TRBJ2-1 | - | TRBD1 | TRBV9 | TGTGCCAGCAGCGTAGTCTGGACAGGGGCCAATGAGCAGTTCTTC | CASSVVWTGANEQFF
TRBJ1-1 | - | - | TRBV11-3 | TGTGCCAGCAGCCCGACATCTTACACTGAAGCTTTCTTT | CASSPTSYTEAFF
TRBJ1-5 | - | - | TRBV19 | TGTGCCAGTACCGATGCGTTTCAGCCCCAGCATTTT | CASTDAFQPQHF
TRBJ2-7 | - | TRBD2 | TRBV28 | TGTGCCAGCAGCTTAACTAGCGATCTCAGCGAGCAGTACTTC | CASSLTSDLSEQYF
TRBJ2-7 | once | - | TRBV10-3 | TGTGCCATCAGTGAGTCCCCAGCGAGCTACGAGCAGTACTTC | CAISESPASYEQYF
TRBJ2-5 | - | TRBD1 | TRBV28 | TGTGCCAGCAGTCCGGACAGGGGGTTCCAAGAGACCCAGTACTTC | CASSPDRGFQETQYF
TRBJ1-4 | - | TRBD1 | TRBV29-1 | TGCAGCGCTCGACAGGGGGGTGAAAAACTGTTTTTT | CSARQGGEKLFF
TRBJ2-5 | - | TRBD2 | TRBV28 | TGTGCCAGCAGTTTATATCGCGGGAGTAGTCAAGAGACCCAGTACTTC | CASSLYRGSSQETQYF
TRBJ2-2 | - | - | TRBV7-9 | TGTGCCAGCAGCTTAACAGCGAACACCGGGGAGCTGTTTTTT | CASSLTANTGELFF
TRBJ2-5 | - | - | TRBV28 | TGTGCCAGCAGTCCGACCGACGAGGGTGGGGAGACCCAGTACTTC | CASSPTDEGGETQYF
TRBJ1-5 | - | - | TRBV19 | TGTGCCAGTAGTGCCGACGACAGCAATCAGCCCCAGCATTTT | CASSADDSNQPQHF
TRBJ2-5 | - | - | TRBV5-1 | TGCGCCAGCAGCCCTCAGATGCAAGAGACCCAGTACTTC | CASSPQMQETQYF
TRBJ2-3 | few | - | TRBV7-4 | TGTGCCAGCAGCTTAGAGGCGGTAGATACGCAGTATTTT | CASSLEAVDTQYF
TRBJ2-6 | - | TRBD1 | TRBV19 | TGTGCCAGTAGTACCTCCGACAGGGGCCCATCCAACGTCCTGACTTTC | CASSTSDRGPSNVLTF
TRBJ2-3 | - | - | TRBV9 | TGTGCCAGCAGCGTAGGTGGCGTAGGCACAGATACGCAGTATTTT | CASSVGGVGTDTQYF
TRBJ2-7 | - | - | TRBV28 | TGTGCCAGCAGTTCCGGACGGGACTCTCATTGGACCTACGAGCAGTACTTC | CASSSGRDSHWTYEQYF
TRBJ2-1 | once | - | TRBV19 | TGTGCCAGTAGTCCCACGGGACACAGCTCCTACAATGAGCAGTTCTTC | CASSPTGHSSYNEQFF
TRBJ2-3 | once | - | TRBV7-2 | TGTGCCAGCAGCTTCGTCGGGAGACCCACAGATACGCAGTATTTT | CASSFVGRPTDTQYF
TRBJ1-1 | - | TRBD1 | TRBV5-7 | TGTGCCAGCAGCATTGACAGGGGGCTCGGGGCTTTCTTT | CASSIDRGLGAFF
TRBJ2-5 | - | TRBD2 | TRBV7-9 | TGTGCCAGCAGCTTAGAGCGTTGGACTAGCGGACAAGAGACCCAGTACTTC | CASSLERWTSGQETQYF
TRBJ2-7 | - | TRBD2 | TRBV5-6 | TGTGCCAGCAGCGGCGGACTAGCGGCCTGGGGCTCCTACGAGCAGTACTTC | CASSGGLAAWGSYEQYF
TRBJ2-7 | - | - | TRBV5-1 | TGCGCCAGCAGCTTTGGGGACCCCACGGCCTACGAGCAGTACTTC | CASSFGDPTAYEQYF
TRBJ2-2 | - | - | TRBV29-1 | TGCAGCGTTGGACTGGCTAACACCGGGGAGCTGTTTTTT | CSVGLANTGELFF
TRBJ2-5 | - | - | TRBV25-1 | TGTGCCAGTGGGGGCCAAGAGACCCAGTACTTC | CASGGQETQYF
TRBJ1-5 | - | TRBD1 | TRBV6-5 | TGTGCCAGCAGGTCCGGGACAGGGTCGTTACAGCCCCAGCATTTT | CASRSGTGSLQPQHF
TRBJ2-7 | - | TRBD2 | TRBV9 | TGTGCCAGCAGCGCGGGACTAGCGGGCAGCGAGCAGTACTTC | CASSAGLAGSEQYF